This is a list of T cell receptor beta chains from one sample in a study of T cell responses to AZD1222 COVID-19 vaccine. Clones were read by immunoSEQ multiplex PCR, and TCRdb kept only the in-frame ones, dropping some. Among over 100,000 clones listed, around 82% were seen once. The sequenced sample was peripheral blood, obtained on day 0 of AZD1222 vaccination. These receptors originate from an adult in good health. Each CDR3 is given with its conserved first and last residue. D genes are given only for firm matches. Rows give clone size only sometimes, using once, few, many, or a class for an expanded clone.

>TRBD2|once|TRBV7-2|TRBJ2-3
TGTGCCAGCAGCTTAGGCTTTAGCGGGCTAAATACGCAGTATTTT
CASSLGFSGLNTQYF
>.|.|TRBV19|TRBJ2-7
TGTGCCAGTAGTACTTTGACAAGCTCCTACGAGCAGTACTTC
CASSTLTSSYEQYF
>TRBD2|.|TRBV4-1|TRBJ2-5
TGCGCCAGCAGCCAAGAAAGAGGGCTAGCGGGGGATGAGACCCAGTACTTC
CASSQERGLAGDETQYF
>.|.|TRBV18|TRBJ1-1
TGTGCCAGCTCTGGGTCTAGGGGCCCCTCCCTGAACACTGAAGCTTTCTTT
CASSGSRGPSLNTEAFF
>.|.|TRBV4-3|TRBJ1-3
TGCGCCAGCAGCCAAGATAGGGGGTACTCTGGAAACACCATATATTTT
CASSQDRGYSGNTIYF
>.|.|TRBV21-1|TRBJ2-2
TGTGCCAGCAGCAAAGATCCGACTGCGGGGGAGCTGTTTTTT
CASSKDPTAGELFF
>.|.|TRBV7-8|TRBJ1-3
TGTGCCAGCAGCTTAGTAGGGCCTTCCTCTGGAAACACCATATATTTT
CASSLVGPSSGNTIYF
>.|.|TRBV19|TRBJ1-5
TGTGCCAGTAGTACTCTGGGACACCAGCCCCAGCATTTT
CASSTLGHQPQHF
>.|.|TRBV29-1|TRBJ1-2
TGCAGCGCCCGACTTGCGGGGGCGGGCTATGGCTACACCTTC
CSARLAGAGYGYTF
>.|.|TRBV5-6|TRBJ1-1
TGTGCCAGCAGCGGAGGTGACCTGGGGAACACTGAAGCTTTCTTT
CASSGGDLGNTEAFF
>TRBD1|.|TRBV7-2|TRBJ2-4
TGTGCCAGCAGCTCATCACAGGGGACGATAAACATTCAGTACTTC
CASSSSQGTINIQYF
>.|.|TRBV29-1|TRBJ2-5
TGCAGCGTTAACTTCCGATGGGGAGAGACCCAGTACTTC
CSVNFRWGETQYF
>.|.|TRBV12-3/TRBV12-4|TRBJ1-1
TGTGCCAGCAGTTTGACAACGAACACTGAAGCTTTCTTT
CASSLTTNTEAFF
>.|.|TRBV27|TRBJ1-1
TGTGCCAGCAGTTTCTTCGGGGGGGGGACTGAAGCTTTCTTT
CASSFFGGGTEAFF
>.|.|TRBV19|TRBJ2-7
TGTGCCAGTTCTTGGACCAAGAACTACGAGCAGTACTTC
CASSWTKNYEQYF
>.|.|TRBV25-1|TRBJ1-1
TGTGCCAGCATCTCCGCTACGGGGAACACTGAAGCTTTCTTT
CASISATGNTEAFF
>TRBD2|.|TRBV7-2|TRBJ2-7
TGTGCCAGCAGCTTAGGGGGGAGGGCCTACGAGCAGTACTTC
CASSLGGRAYEQYF
>.|.|TRBV28|TRBJ1-6
TGTGCCAGCTACCCCGGGACTGGTAATTCACCCCTCCACTTT
CASYPGTGNSPLHF
>.|.|TRBV9|TRBJ2-1
TGTGCCAGCAGCGTAGCTACGGGATCGGATGAGCAGTTCTTC
CASSVATGSDEQFF
>TRBD1|.|TRBV18|TRBJ1-4
TGTGCCAGCTCACCAAAGGGACAGGGGACTAATGAAAAACTGTTTTTT
CASSPKGQGTNEKLFF
>.|.|TRBV28|TRBJ2-7
TGTGCCAGCAGCTCCCGTAGGTACGAGCAGTACTTC
CASSSRRYEQYF
>TRBD2|once|TRBV7-9|TRBJ2-1
TGTGCCAGCAGCTTAAGCGGGAGGGACAATGAGCAGTTCTTC
CASSLSGRDNEQFF
>TRBD1|.|TRBV7-2|TRBJ1-3
TGTGCCAGCAGTAAAGACAGGGCTGGAAACACCATATATTTT
CASSKDRAGNTIYF
>.|.|TRBV12-5|TRBJ2-7
TGTGCTAGTGGTTTGGTACGGGTAGGGCTAGCGTACCCCTACGAGCAGTACTTC
CASGLVRVGLAYPYEQYF
>TRBD2|.|TRBV19|TRBJ2-5
TGTGCCAGCAGAGGGACTAGCGGTCAAGAGACCCAGTACTTC
CASRGTSGQETQYF
>TRBD1|few|TRBV2|TRBJ1-2
TGTGCCAGCAGTGAAGCGCTTAGGGACAGGGGGCATGGCTACACCTTC
CASSEALRDRGHGYTF
>.|.|TRBV27|TRBJ2-7
TGTGCCAGCAGTCCAGGGGGGATATTGGCCTACGAGCAGTACTTC
CASSPGGILAYEQYF
>.|.|TRBV6-5|TRBJ2-7
TGTGCCAGCACCTTCAGGTACGAGCAGTACTTC
CASTFRYEQYF